These 10 T cell receptor beta chains were sequenced from one sample in a study of human T cells and chemical hapten exposure. TCRdb re-called the RACE reads with MiXCR, one entry per CDR3 protein. In the table there are around 380,000 distinct CDR3 sequences, approximately 5% of which are singletons. The time point is: patch test 1, 2 weeks after DPC sensitization. Treatment noted: therapeutic diphenylcyclopropenone sensitization with weekly scalp DPC. Here the sequenced sample was whole blood, taken in connection with sensitization to the hapten diphenylcyclopropenone (DPC). The receptors derive from a woman between 50 and 59 years old with alopecia areata. Some clones in this sample may be carry-over from other donors' samples.

This clonotype was seen repeatedly, ten times or more. The chain links TRBV6-2 or TRBV6-3 to TRBJ1-1; D uncertain. The CDR3 loop spans 13 amino acids. Per the germline V gene, CDR1 is MNHEY and CDR2 is SVGEGT. The V gene lost 2 bases and the J gene lost 2 bases, with 6 bases spanning the gap. The CDR3 is CASSYNENTEAFF. The CDR3 DNA follows: TGTGCCAGCAGTTACAACGAAAACACTGAAGCTTTCTTT.

This clonotype was observed a handful of times. The chain is built from TRBV5-1 and TRBJ1-1, with a tentative D call TRBD1 (5 bases). Germline CDR1 SGHRS, CDR2 YFSETQ. This CDR3 spans 16 amino acids. Trimming cost V 0 bases and J 6 bases, with 18 bases left between them. In DNA form, the CDR3 reads TGCGCCAGCAGCTTGGCCGGGGAGGGGCAGAGGGCTGAAGCTTTCTTT. Its translation is CASSLAGEGQRAEAFF.

The V and J genes are TRBV29-1 and TRBJ1-1; D is ambiguous. CDR3 length equals 12 residues. V was trimmed by 4 bases and J by 4 bases, leaving 10 bases between them. Germline V gives CDR1 SQVTM, CDR2 ANQGSEA. The CDR3, as DNA: TGCAGCGTTGCCCAGACGGGCACTGAAGCTTTCTTT. Translating it yields CSVAQTGTEAFF.

The chain couples TRBV29-1 to TRBJ1-5, with 11 bases lining up with TRBD1. V shed 6 bases, J shed 1 base, and the junction held 2 bases outside the gene matches. The germline V gene encodes CDR1 SQVTM and CDR2 ANQGSEA. The CDR3 is made up of 14 amino acids. CDR3 in DNA: TGCAGCGTGGGACAGGGGGAAAGCAATCAGCCCCAGCATTTT. Its protein is CSVGQGESNQPQHF.

In its sample, this clonotype was seen many times. J is TRBJ1-5 and V is TRBV27; D uncertain. Trimming took 6 bases from V and 7 from J, leaving 13 bases between them. CDR3 length: 13 amino acids. The germline gives CDR1 MNHEY, CDR2 SMNVEV (reference sequence). The CDR3 sequence is CASSLGFHQPQHF. The DNA for the CDR3 is TGTGCCAGCAGCCTGGGGTTCCACCAGCCCCAGCATTTT.

There are many counts of this clonotype. The chain uses TRBV20-1 and TRBJ2-6, with TRBD1 matching over 7 bases. V lost 1 base, J lost 4 bases, and 19 bases stayed unmatched. This CDR3 is 20 amino acids long. Germline loops: CDR1 DFQATT, CDR2 SNEGSKA (reference sequence). The CDR3 sequence is CSARVRTGQLPDEGANVLTF. The CDR3 DNA reads TGCAGTGCTAGAGTAAGGACAGGACAGCTCCCCGACGAGGGGGCCAACGTCCTGACTTTC.

This clonotype was recorded many times. The rearrangement links TRBV7-8 to TRBJ2-6, with TRBD1 matching 8 bases. CDR1 is SGHVS, CDR2 FQNEAQ, per germline. The V gene end was trimmed by 0 bases and the J gene end by 0 bases; junction bases not matched to a gene: 4. This CDR3 comprises 18 residues. The CDR3 bases are TGTGCCAGCAGCTTAGCATTTACAGGGGGCTCTGGGGCCAACGTCCTGACTTTC. It translates to CASSLAFTGGSGANVLTF. The variable domain in full, with the rest retrieved from reference TRBV7-8 and TRBJ2-6, is GAGVSQSPRYKVAKRGQDVALRCDPISGHVSLFWYQQALGQGPEFLTYFQNEAQLDKSGLPSDRFFAERPEGSVSTLKIQRTQQEDSAVYLCASSLAFTGGSGANVLTFGAGSRLTVL.

This clonotype has just a few counts. V gene TRBV12-3 or TRBV12-4 combines with J gene TRBJ2-7; 7 nucleotides match TRBD1. This CDR3 has 14 amino acids. V lost 6 bases, J lost 1 base, and 6 bases stayed unmatched. The CDR3, as DNA: TGTGCCAGCAGAAGGGACAGACTGTCCTACGAGCAGTACTTC. It is translated as CASRRDRLSYEQYF.

Many counts were recorded for this clonotype. The V gene is TRBV6-6, the J gene TRBJ1-1; unclear D gene. The CDR3 totals 13 residues. Germline CDR1 is MNHNY and CDR2 is SVGAGI (reference sequence). V shed 2 bases and J shed 2 bases, with 6 bases lying between them. The CDR3 loop reads CASSYGSNTEAFF. The CDR3 DNA reads TGTGCCAGCAGTTACGGGAGTAACACTGAAGCTTTCTTT.

This clonotype was seen a few times. The chain links TRBV15 to TRBJ2-7, with no clear D. The CDR3 covers 14 residues. V lost 0 bases to trimming and J lost 6 bases, with 12 bases between them. The V gene's germline CDR1 is LNHNV and CDR2 YYDKDF (reference sequence). The CDR3 reads CATSRDVNSLEQYF. The DNA of the CDR3 is TGTGCCACCAGCAGAGATGTTAACAGCCTCGAGCAGTACTTC.